This T cell receptor beta chain was profiled in a study of Graves' ophthalmopathy and Graves' hyperthyroidism. Regarding the study as a whole: A 13-signature model separated ophthalmopathy from stable hyperthyroidism, reaching about 90% sensitivity and less than 82% specificity cross-validated.

Amplification targeted the TCR beta CDR3 regions, with RNA transcripts as the source material. The authors performed first-round RT-PCR with HTBI primers and then a second-round multiplex PCR. MiXCR, applied by TCRdb to the multiplex PCR reads, yields one record per CDR3 protein. The sample has 450,000 to 600,000 distinct CDR3 sequences; less than 40% are singletons. A word on this clonotype: Its matching antigen is unknown.

Hyperthyroidism patients were newly diagnosed, under 2 months' duration, aged 18 to 65. Diagnosis used clinical symptoms, serum thyroxine, TRAb, thyroid ultrasound and orbital computed tomography. The ends lost 5 bases at V and 7 bases at J; junction bases unmatched: 4. The CDR3 covers 13 residues. Germline V lookup: CDR1 DFQATT, CDR2 SNEGSKA (reference sequence). The sequence derives from an adult man with Graves' hyperthyroidism. What was sequenced was peripheral blood or thyroid tissue (not recorded which). The chain has TRBV20-1 and TRBJ2-7; 14 bases are shared with TRBD2. In DNA form, the CDR3 reads TGCAGTGCTGGGACTAGCGGGAGAGGTGAGCAGTACTTC. Amino acids: CSAGTSGRGEQYF.